These 20 T cell receptor beta chains came from one sample sequenced in a study of T-cell memory formation after mild COVID-19. TCRdb re-analysed the 5' RACE reads in MiXCR, keeping a single row per CDR3 protein. The sample has fewer than 300,000 distinct CDR3 sequences, roughly a sixth seen once. Specimen: PBMCs or a T cell subset sorted from them (not recorded which). These receptors were taken from a man younger than 35 who had mild COVID-19 (a few samples of this study predate the infection). Cell type and time point are not known.

The table lists this clonotype with a few counts. The chain combines TRBV7-2 with TRBJ2-7; D is possibly TRBD2 (6 bases). CDR3 length: 14 residues. In germline, CDR1 is SGHTA, CDR2 FQGNSA. V was pared by 5 bases and J by 6 bases, with 17 bases between. This chain's CDR3 is CASSVQLGGAEQYV. DNA of the CDR3: TGTGCCAGCAGCGTTCAACTAGGAGGGGCCGAGCAGTACGTC.

The gene calls are TRBV7-9 and TRBJ2-2; perhaps TRBD1 as D (5 bases). The CDR3 covers 14 residues. V dropped 5 bases and J dropped 4 bases, with 11 bases sitting between them. Germline CDR1 SEHNR, CDR2 FQNEAQ (reference sequence). As DNA, the CDR3 is TGTGCCAGCAGCCCAGGGCTTCTCACCGGGGAGCTGTTTTTT. Protein product: CASSPGLLTGELFF.

The V call is TRBV4-1, the J call TRBJ1-1, with D uncertain. The V gene's germline CDR1 is MGHRA and CDR2 YSYEKL. The V gene lost 8 bases and the J gene lost 7 bases, with 17 bases spanning the gap. The CDR3 covers 13 residues. DNA of the CDR3: TGCGCCAGCCAACATGAGTGGTCTAGTGAAGCTTTCTTT. This gives the protein CASQHEWSSEAFF.

The chain carries TRBV19 and TRBJ2-2; D not certain. Trimming took 6 bases from V and 0 from J, leaving 11 bases between them. The CDR3 totals 15 residues. Germline V gives CDR1 LNHDA, CDR2 SQIVND (reference sequence). CDR3 bases: TGTGCCAGTAGCCAAAACACCGCGAACACCGGGGAGCTGTTTTTT. It encodes CASSQNTANTGELFF.

The chain couples TRBV20-1 to TRBJ2-1; D remains unclear. CDR3 length equals 18 residues. V lost 2 bases and J lost 0, with 20 bases in between. CDR1 and CDR2 from the germline V gene are DFQATT and SNEGSKA (reference sequence). In DNA form, the CDR3 reads TGCAGTGCTAGAATCGTGTTAAATCCGCGGATCTCCTACAATGAGCAGTTCTTC. This encodes CSARIVLNPRISYNEQFF.

The chain joins TRBV6-5 to TRBJ2-7, with D hard to call. This CDR3 region has 13 residues. Germline V gene data show CDR1 as MNHEY and CDR2 as SVGAGI. V gave up 0 bases and J gave up 4 bases, with 7 bases separating them. CDR3 bases: TGTGCCAGCAGTTACTCGATCGGGTACGAGCAGTACGTC. This codes for CASSYSIGYEQYV.

The chain links TRBV4-1 to TRBJ1-2; D is possibly TRBD1 (5 bases). CDR3 length: 16 residues. With 4 bases removed from V and 0 bases from J, the gap between germline ends came to 15 bases. CDR1 is MGHRA, CDR2 YSYEKL, per germline. In nucleotides, the CDR3 is TGCGCCAGCAGCCGTAACCCAGGGCCAACTAACTATGGCTACACCTTC. This codes for CASSRNPGPTNYGYTF.

The table lists this clonotype with a few counts. V and J are TRBV12-3 or TRBV12-4 and TRBJ2-5; D is uncertain. This CDR3 has 14 amino acids. V shed 6 bases and J shed 1 base, with 12 bases lying between them. CDR3 nucleotides: TGTGCCAGCAGCCCCTTCCAGCTCCAAGAGACCCAGTACTTC. This sequence encodes CASSPFQLQETQYF.

This clonotype has ten or more counts. The rearrangement uses TRBV7-9 and TRBJ2-3, with 7 positions matching TRBD1. J lost 0 bases, V lost 8 bases, and 14 bases had no gene match. CDR3 size: 17 residues. Germline assignment: CDR1 SEHNR and CDR2 FQNEAQ (reference sequence). CDR3 region: CASGRSGQIISTDTQYF. Here the CDR3 DNA reads TGTGCCAGCGGCAGGTCGGGACAGATAATTAGCACAGATACGCAGTATTTT. Together with reference TRBV7-9 and TRBJ2-3, the CDR3 gives the full variable domain: DTGVSQNPRHKITKRGQNVTFRCDPISEHNRLYWYRQTLGQGPEFLTYFQNEAQLEKSRLLSDRFSAERPKGSFSTLEIQRTEQGDSAMYLCASGRSGQIISTDTQYFGPGTRLTVL.

The CDR3 loop reads CASSMASGANVLTF. DNA for the CDR3: TGTGCCAGCAGCATGGCCAGCGGGGCCAACGTCCTGACTTTC. The chain has TRBV9 and TRBJ2-6; D call uncertain. Trimming removed 4 bases at V and 4 bases at J, with 9 bases between. This CDR3 is built from 14 residues. Per germline, CDR1 SGDLS and CDR2 YYNGEE.

A few counts support this clonotype. V and J are TRBV4-1 and TRBJ2-7; D unresolved. This CDR3 is built from 12 residues. Trimming removed 0 bases at V and 4 bases at J, with 4 bases between. CDR1 is MGHRA and CDR2 is YSYEKL in the germline V gene. The CDR3 reads CASSQDGYEQYF. The CDR3 DNA sequence: TGCGCCAGCAGCCAAGATGGGTACGAGCAGTACTTC.

In its sample, this clonotype was seen a few times. The chain links TRBV12-3 or TRBV12-4 to TRBJ1-4; unclear D gene. Deletions cut 6 bases from V and 2 bases from J, with 10 bases between. This CDR3 comprises 14 residues. The CDR3 nucleotides read TGTGCCAGCAGCCCCAGCTTGACTAATGAAAAACTGTTTTTT. Translation gives CASSPSLTNEKLFF.

The rearrangement uses TRBV9 and TRBJ2-3, with TRBD2 as a possible D gene (5 bases). The germline gives CDR1 SGDLS, CDR2 YYNGEE. Trimming shortened V by 6 bases and J by 1 base, and 15 bases separated the two germline ends. CDR3 length: 15 amino acids. The CDR3 DNA sequence: TGTGCCAGCACCCTGCGCGGGTATGGCACAGATACGCAGTATTTT. This encodes CASTLRGYGTDTQYF.

This clonotype was counted only a few times. One end of the junction does not line up with germline, which may come from a read error. This chain links TRBV12-3 or TRBV12-4 with TRBJ1-3; D gene uncertain. This CDR3 comprises 15 residues. CDR3 amino acids: CASSPGSSDGDTIYF. CDR3 DNA sequence: TGTGCCAGCAGCCCCGGTTCAAGCGATGGAGACACCATATATTTT.

This clonotype was seen only a few times. The rearrangement uses TRBV27 and TRBJ1-5; possible D gene TRBD1, 5 bases. V lost 4 bases to trimming and J lost 5 bases, with 15 bases between them. The CDR3 is made up of 15 amino acids. Germline V lookup: CDR1 MNHEY, CDR2 SMNVEV (reference sequence). The DNA for the CDR3 is TGTGCCAGCAGTTCGACCGTGGGGCAAGATCAGCCCCAGCATTTT. Encoded protein: CASSSTVGQDQPQHF.

Concerning this clonotype: This may come from a read error, since a much larger clone is one base off. The gene calls are TRBV5-1 and TRBJ2-1; no clear D. V was cut by 0 bases and J by 15 bases, with 16 bases left in between. The CDR3 contains 13 residues. Looked up from germline, CDR1 is SGHRS and CDR2 is YFSETQ. CDR3 amino acids: CASSLEAGSRTFF. CDR3 nucleotides: TGCGCCAGCAGCTTGGAGGCTGGGTCTAGGACGTTCTTC.

The chain joins TRBV7-3 to TRBJ1-2, with D unclear. The CDR3 runs to 16 residues. Trimming removed 5 bases at V and 1 base at J, with 17 bases between. CDR1 SGHTA and CDR2 FQGTGA come from the germline V gene. The CDR3 loop is CASSPARQGFNYGYTF. CDR3 sequence (DNA): TGTGCCAGCAGCCCCGCGCGGCAAGGGTTTAACTATGGCTACACCTTC.

CDR3 in DNA: TGTGCCAGCAGTTACGACACTTCGAGCTCCTATAATTCACCCCTCCACTTT. Translated, it gives CASSYDTSSSYNSPLHF. The rearrangement uses TRBV6-5 and TRBJ1-6; D ambiguous. Trimming cost V 2 bases and J 0 bases, with 11 bases left between them. The CDR3 runs to 17 residues. Per germline, CDR1 MNHEY and CDR2 SVGAGI.

This clonotype was detected a few times. The genes are TRBV6-2 or TRBV6-3 and TRBJ2-1; D unclear. Deletions cut 7 bases from V and 9 bases from J, with 16 bases between. The CDR3 extends over 13 amino acids. CDR1 MNHEY and CDR2 SVGEGT come from the germline V gene. CDR3 nucleotides: TGTGCCAGCACTCTGGACCCCCCCGGTGAGCAGTTCTTC. Translation gives CASTLDPPGEQFF.

The V call is TRBV13, the J call TRBJ2-7; D is undetermined. The CDR3 length is 15 residues. Trimming removed 0 bases from V and 2 bases from J, with 11 bases in between. Looked up from germline, CDR1 is PRHDT and CDR2 is FYEKMQ (reference sequence). The CDR3 sequence: CASSLGPAEAYEQYV. DNA for the CDR3: TGTGCCAGCAGCTTAGGCCCGGCAGAGGCCTACGAGCAGTACGTC.